This T cell receptor beta chain was found in a study of blood T cell repertoires in COVID-19. The overall study: The United States, Italy and Spain were the sources of the acute and convalescent COVID-19 samples. Sources were T cells, B-cell-depleted T cells, or PBMCs; the material itself was cDNA or gDNA.

How the authors handled the data: Reference gene primer amplification in the assay estimated nucleated cell counts. Libraries were prepared by immunoSEQ multiplex PCR; TCRdb keeps only in-frame clonotypes and omits some of them. The V and J calls and clone size are taken from that table; D and trimming were inferred from the DNA. In the table there are 200,000 to 300,000 clones, approximately 78% of which are singletons. Sequenced: peripheral blood. This receptor was obtained from a woman in her sixties with active or convalescent COVID-19.

In DNA form, the CDR3 reads TGTGCCAGTAGTACGGTGACAGGGGGCTTACATGGCTACACCTTC. It yields the protein CASSTVTGGLHGYTF. The V gene is TRBV19, the J gene TRBJ1-2; 10 bases are a match to TRBD1. Looked up from germline, CDR1 is LNHDA and CDR2 is SQIVND (reference sequence). The length of the CDR3 is 15 residues. With 4 bases clipped from V and 6 bases from J, the junction kept 8 bases outside the gene matches.